The sample holds many counts of the clone carrying this T cell receptor beta chain. The source of the sample is a study of immune heterogeneity within non-small cell lung tumors. In the study overall: The tumors comprised a few squamous cell carcinomas, some 10 non-squamous carcinomas and 1 not otherwise specified.

Bulk tumor genomic DNA, 600 ng per sample, was used as template. Surgery yielded several widely spaced biopsies per primary tumor. Surgery that was curative in intent was performed on patients with untreated, newly diagnosed non-small cell lung cancer. A multiplex PCR containing 32 V primers and 13 J primers was used to amplify TCR beta CDR3. TCRdb itself ran the multiplex PCR reads through MiXCR, one entry per CDR3 protein. The data hold 20,000 to 25,000 distinct CDR3 sequences, with about 30% observed a single time. From germline, CDR1 is DFQATT and CDR2 SNEGSKA (reference sequence). V was shortened by 0 bases and J by 6 bases, with 12 bases between the two germline ends. This CDR3 contains 13 residues.

Sequencing was carried out using lung tumor tissue. The sequence was collected from a middle-aged man with non-small cell lung cancer. The chain uses TRBV20-1 and TRBJ2-7; D gene uncertain. The CDR3 coding sequence is TGCAGTGCTAGAGAAAGGGCACCCTCCGAGCAGTACTTC. Protein product: CSARERAPSEQYF.